Included here is one TCR beta chain sequence, with context. These data originate in a study of identical twins. The CDR3 runs to 16 residues. CDR1 is MNHNS, CDR2 SASEGT, per germline. The junction had 10 bases not matched to a gene; V was cut back by 6 bases and J by 4 bases. TCRdb used MiXCR to reprocess the 5' RACE reads, holding one entry per CDR3 protein. The sample carries 450,000 to 650,000 distinct CDR3 sequences, nearly 10% recorded once. This same sample was also part of a study on yellow fever vaccine responses in identical twins.

This chain uses TRBV6-1 with TRBJ2-5, with 11 positions matching TRBD1. The sequenced sample was PBMCs. The source of this sequence is a woman younger than 30 in good health. The DNA for the CDR3 is TGTGCCAGCAGACGGACAGGGGGCGAACGGGGAGAGACCCAGTACTTC. Its translation is CASRRTGGERGETQYF.